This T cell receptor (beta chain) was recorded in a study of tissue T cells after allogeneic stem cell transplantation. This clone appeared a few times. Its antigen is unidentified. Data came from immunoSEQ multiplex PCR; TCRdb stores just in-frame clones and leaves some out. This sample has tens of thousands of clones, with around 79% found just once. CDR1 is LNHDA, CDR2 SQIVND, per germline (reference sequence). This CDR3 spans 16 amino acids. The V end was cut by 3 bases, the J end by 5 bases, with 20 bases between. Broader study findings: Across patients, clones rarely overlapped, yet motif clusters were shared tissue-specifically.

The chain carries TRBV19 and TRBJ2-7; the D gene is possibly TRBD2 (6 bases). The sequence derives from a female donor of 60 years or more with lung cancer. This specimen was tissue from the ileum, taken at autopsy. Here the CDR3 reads CASSMGGRLRRDEQYF. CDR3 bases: TGTGCCAGTAGTATGGGGGGACGGCTAAGGCGGGACGAGCAGTACTTC. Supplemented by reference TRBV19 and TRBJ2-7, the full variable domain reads DGGITQSPKYLFRKEGQNVTLSCEQNLNHDAMYWYRQDPGQGLRLIYYSQIVNDFQKGDIAEGYSVSREKKESFPLTVTSAQKNPTAFYLCASSMGGRLRRDEQYFGPGTRLTVT.